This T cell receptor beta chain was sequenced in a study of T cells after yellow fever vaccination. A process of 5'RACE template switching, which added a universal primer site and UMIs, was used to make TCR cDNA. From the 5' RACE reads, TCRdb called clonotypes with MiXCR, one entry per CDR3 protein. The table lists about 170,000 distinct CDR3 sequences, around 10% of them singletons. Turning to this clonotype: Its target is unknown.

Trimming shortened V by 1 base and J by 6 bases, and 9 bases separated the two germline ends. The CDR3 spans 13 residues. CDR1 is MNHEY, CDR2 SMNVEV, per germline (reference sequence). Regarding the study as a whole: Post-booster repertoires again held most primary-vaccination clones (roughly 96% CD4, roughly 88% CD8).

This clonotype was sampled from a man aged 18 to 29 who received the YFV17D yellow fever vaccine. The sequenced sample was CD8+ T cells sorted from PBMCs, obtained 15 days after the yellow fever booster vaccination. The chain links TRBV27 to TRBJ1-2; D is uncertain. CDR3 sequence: CASSLFPGDGYTF. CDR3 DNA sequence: TGTGCCAGCAGTTTATTCCCTGGGGATGGCTACACCTTC.